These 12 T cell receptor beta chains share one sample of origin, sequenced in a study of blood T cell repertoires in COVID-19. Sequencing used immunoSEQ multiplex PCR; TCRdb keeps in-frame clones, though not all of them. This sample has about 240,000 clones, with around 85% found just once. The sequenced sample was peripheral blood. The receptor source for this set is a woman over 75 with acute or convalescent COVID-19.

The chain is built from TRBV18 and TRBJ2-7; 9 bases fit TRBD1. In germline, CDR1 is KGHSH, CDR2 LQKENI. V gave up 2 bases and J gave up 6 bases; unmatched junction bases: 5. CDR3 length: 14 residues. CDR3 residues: CASSPMDRGSEQYF. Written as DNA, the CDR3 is TGTGCCAGCTCACCAATGGACAGGGGATCCGAGCAGTACTTC.

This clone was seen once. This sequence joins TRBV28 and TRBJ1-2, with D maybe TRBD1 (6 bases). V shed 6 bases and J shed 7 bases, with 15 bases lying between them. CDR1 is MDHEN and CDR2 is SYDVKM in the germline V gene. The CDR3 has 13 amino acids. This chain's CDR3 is CASRGGAGVGYTF. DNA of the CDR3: TGTGCCAGCAGAGGGGGGGCAGGAGTTGGCTACACCTTC.

Here the CDR3 reads CASSYQGPTQPQHF. The CDR3 DNA is TGTGCCAGCAGTTATCAGGGCCCTACCCAGCCCCAGCATTTT. This sequence joins TRBV6-5 and TRBJ1-5; D may be TRBD1 (5 bases). Germline V gene lookup returns CDR1 MNHEY and CDR2 SVGAGI. The CDR3 extends over 14 amino acids. Trimming removed 3 bases from V and 7 bases from J, with 13 bases in between.

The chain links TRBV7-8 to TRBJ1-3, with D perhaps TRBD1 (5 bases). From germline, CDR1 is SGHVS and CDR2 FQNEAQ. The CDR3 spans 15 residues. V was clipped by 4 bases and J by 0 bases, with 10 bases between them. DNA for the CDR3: TGTGCCAGCAGCTCCCCGGGGGGCTCTGGAAACACCATATATTTT. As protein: CASSSPGGSGNTIYF.

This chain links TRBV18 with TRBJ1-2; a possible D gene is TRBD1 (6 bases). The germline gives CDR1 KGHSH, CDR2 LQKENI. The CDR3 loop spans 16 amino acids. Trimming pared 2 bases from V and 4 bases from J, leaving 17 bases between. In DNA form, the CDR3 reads TGTGCCAGCTCACCAGGGGGGGGGCGCCGGGGCTATGGCTACACCTTC. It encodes CASSPGGGRRGYGYTF.

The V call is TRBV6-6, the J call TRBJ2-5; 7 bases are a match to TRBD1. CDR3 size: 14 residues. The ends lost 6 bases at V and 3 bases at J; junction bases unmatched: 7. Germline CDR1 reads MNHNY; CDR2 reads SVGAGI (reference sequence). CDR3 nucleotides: TGTGCCAGCAGCCGCTTAGACAGGGAAGAGACCCAGTACTTC. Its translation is CASSRLDREETQYF.

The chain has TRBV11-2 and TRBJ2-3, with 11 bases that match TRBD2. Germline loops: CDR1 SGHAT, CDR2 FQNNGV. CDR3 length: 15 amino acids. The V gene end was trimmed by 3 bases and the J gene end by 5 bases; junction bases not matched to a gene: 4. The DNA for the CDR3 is TGTGCCAGCAGCTTTAGCGGGGGGGTGATAGATACGCAGTATTTT. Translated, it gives CASSFSGGVIDTQYF.

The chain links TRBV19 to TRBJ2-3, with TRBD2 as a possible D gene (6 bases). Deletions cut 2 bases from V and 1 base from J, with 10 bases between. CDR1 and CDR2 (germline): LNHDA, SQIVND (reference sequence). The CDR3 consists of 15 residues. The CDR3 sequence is CASSIWWGGTDTQYF. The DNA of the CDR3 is TGTGCCAGTAGTATATGGTGGGGGGGCACAGATACGCAGTATTTT.

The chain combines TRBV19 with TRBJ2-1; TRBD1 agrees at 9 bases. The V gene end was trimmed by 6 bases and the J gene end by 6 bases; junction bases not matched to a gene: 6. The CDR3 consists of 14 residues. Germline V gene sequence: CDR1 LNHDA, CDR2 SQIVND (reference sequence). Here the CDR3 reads CASRTGGFPNEQFF. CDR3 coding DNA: TGTGCCAGTAGGACAGGGGGTTTCCCCAATGAGCAGTTCTTC.

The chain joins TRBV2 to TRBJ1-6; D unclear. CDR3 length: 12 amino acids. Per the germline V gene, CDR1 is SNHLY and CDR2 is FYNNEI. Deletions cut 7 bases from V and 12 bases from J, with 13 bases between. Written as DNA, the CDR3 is TGTGCCAGCACACCGGAGTTCGGACCCCTCCACTTT. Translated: CASTPEFGPLHF.

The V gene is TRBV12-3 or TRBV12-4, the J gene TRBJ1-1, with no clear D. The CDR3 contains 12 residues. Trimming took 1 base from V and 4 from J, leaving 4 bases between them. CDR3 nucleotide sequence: TGTGCCAGCAGTTTAGGGAGCACTGAAGCTTTCTTT. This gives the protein CASSLGSTEAFF.

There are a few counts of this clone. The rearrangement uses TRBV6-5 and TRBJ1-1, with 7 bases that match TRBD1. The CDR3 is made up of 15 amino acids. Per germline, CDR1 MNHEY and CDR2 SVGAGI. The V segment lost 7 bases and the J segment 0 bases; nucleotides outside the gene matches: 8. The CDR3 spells CASTTTGIMNTEAFF. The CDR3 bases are TGTGCCAGCACCACGACAGGGATCATGAACACTGAAGCTTTCTTT.